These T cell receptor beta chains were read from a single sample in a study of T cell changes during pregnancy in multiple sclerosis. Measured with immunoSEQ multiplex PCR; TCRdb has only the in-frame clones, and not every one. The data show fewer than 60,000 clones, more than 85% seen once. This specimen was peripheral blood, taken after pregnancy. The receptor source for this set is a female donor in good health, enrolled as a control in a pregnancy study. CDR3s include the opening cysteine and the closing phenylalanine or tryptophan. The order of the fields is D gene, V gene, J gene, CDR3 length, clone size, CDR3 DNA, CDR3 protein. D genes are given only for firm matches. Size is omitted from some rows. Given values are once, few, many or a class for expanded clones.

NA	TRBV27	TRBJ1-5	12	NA	TGTGCCAGCAGTTTTTTCGGTCAGCCCCAGCATTTT	CASSFFGQPQHF
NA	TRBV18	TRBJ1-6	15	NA	TGTGCCAGCTCACCAACAGGGAGAAGGGATTCACCCCTCCACTTT	CASSPTGRRDSPLHF
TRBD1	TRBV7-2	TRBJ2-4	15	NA	TGTGCCAGCATCCCTGGGCGGACAGGGGGCGAGGGGTTCAACTTC	CASIPGRTGGEGFNF
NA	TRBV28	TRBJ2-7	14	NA	TGTGCCAGCAGGCCGGGACAAAGCTCCTACGAGCAGTACTTC	CASRPGQSSYEQYF
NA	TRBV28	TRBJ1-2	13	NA	TGTGCCAGCAGTTTTGAACAGGCTCGTGGCTACACCTTC	CASSFEQARGYTF
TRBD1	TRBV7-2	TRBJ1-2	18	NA	TGTGCCAGCAGCTTAAGGGCCTTTGCAGGGGGCATTAACTATGGCTACACCTTC	CASSLRAFAGGINYGYTF
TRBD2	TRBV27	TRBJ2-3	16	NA	TGTGCCAGCAATTTCCAAGCGGGAGGGCCATGGGATACGCAGTATTTT	CASNFQAGGPWDTQYF
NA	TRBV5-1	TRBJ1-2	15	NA	TGCGCCAGCAGCTTGGTCGACCCCAGGGTTTCTGGCTACACCTTC	CASSLVDPRVSGYTF
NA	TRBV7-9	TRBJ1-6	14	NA	TGTGCCAGCAGCCACCAGGGTGGCATGGCACCCCTCCACTTT	CASSHQGGMAPLHF
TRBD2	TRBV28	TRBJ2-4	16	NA	TGTGCCAGCATTGGACTAGCGGGCCCTCGAAAAAACATTCAGTACTTC	CASIGLAGPRKNIQYF
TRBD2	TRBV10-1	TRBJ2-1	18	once	TGCGCCAGCAGTGAGGGGAGCGACGCGGGAGGGACCTACAATGAGCAGTTCTTC	CASSEGSDAGGTYNEQFF
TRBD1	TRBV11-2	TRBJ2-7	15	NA	TGTGCCAGCAGCTTAGTTCCGGACAGGGGTTACGAGCAGTACTTC	CASSLVPDRGYEQYF
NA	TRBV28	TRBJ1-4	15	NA	TGTGCCAGCAGTTTCCCGGGATCGGCTAATGAAAAACTGTTTTTT	CASSFPGSANEKLFF
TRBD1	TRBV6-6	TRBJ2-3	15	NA	TGTGCCAGCAGCTTTGGACAGGGCACCACAGATACGCAGTATTTT	CASSFGQGTTDTQYF
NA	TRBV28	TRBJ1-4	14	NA	TGTGCCAGCAGTTTAGGAGGGATGAATGAAAAACTGTTTTTT	CASSLGGMNEKLFF
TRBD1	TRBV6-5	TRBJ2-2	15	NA	TGTGCCAGCAGCTTGGACAGGGTGAACACCGGGGAGCTGTTTTTT	CASSLDRVNTGELFF
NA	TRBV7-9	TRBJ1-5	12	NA	TGTGCCAGCGGCCAGGACAATCAGCCCCAGCATTTT	CASGQDNQPQHF
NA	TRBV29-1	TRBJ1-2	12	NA	TGCAGCGTTGTCCCCGGGGAGCTCGAGTACACCTTC	CSVVPGELEYTF
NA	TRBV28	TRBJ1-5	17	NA	TGTGCCAGCACCCCCAGGAGCTCAGGGTCGGGTAATCAGCCCCAGCATTTT	CASTPRSSGSGNQPQHF
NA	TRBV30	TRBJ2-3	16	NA	TGTGCCTGGAGTTTCAAAGCGAGATCTTTCACAGATACGCAGTATTTT	CAWSFKARSFTDTQYF
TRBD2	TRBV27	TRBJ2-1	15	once	TGTGCCAGCAGTCGCGGGACTAGCGGTTACAATGAGCAGTTCTTC	CASSRGTSGYNEQFF
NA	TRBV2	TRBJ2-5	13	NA	TGTGCCAGCAGCGCACAACAGCAAGAGACCCAGTACTTC	CASSAQQQETQYF
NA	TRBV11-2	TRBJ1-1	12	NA	TGTGCCAGCAGCCCAAGGACAGATGAAGCTTTCTTT	CASSPRTDEAFF
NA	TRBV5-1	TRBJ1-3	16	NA	TGCGCCAGCAGCTTGGGGGACGGGAGTATGGGGTACACCATATATTTT	CASSLGDGSMGYTIYF
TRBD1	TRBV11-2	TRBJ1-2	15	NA	TGTGCCAGCAGCTCGGACCGGACAGGGCTTCATGGCTACACCTTC	CASSSDRTGLHGYTF
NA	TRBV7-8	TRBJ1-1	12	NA	TGTGCCAGCACTACACGGGAAGGGGAAGCTTTCTTT	CASTTREGEAFF